The sequence of this TCR beta chain was determined in a study of OX40 agonist ivuxolimab in advanced cancers. Germline CDR1 SGDLS, CDR2 YYNGEE. The CDR3 consists of 14 residues. The V and J ends lost 6 bases and 0 bases respectively, with 11 bases between them. The method was immunoSEQ multiplex PCR; TCRdb's version includes in-frame clones alone and lacks a portion of them. The sample includes about 99,000 clones, around 95% of them seen just once. Cycle 7 day 1, cycle 4 day 1, and baseline were the timepoints at which blood was sampled. The chain is built from TRBV9 and TRBJ2-3, with D unresolved. Sequences were derived from CD4+ or CD8+ T cells sorted from blood, sampled in a trial of the OX40 agonist ivuxolimab. This TCR derives from an adult with an advanced solid tumor such as melanoma, head and neck, liver or kidney cancer. The CDR3 region is CASNPVASTDTQYF. The DNA of the CDR3 is TGTGCCAGCAACCCCGTGGCTAGCACAGATACGCAGTATTTT.